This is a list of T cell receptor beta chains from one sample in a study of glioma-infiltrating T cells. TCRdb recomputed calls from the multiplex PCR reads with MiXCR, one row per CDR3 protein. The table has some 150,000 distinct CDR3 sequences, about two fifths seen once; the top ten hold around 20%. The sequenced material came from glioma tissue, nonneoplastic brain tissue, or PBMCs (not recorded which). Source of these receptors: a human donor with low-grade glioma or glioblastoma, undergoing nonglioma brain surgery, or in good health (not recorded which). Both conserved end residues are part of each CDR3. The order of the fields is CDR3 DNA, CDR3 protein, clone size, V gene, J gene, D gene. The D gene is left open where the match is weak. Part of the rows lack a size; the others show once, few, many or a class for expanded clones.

CDR3nt: TGTGCCAGCAGTCAGGACAGGGGGAGATCCCAGTACTTC
CDR3aa: CASSQDRGRSQYF
abundance: NA
v_gene: TRBV6-2/TRBV6-3
j_gene: TRBJ2-5
d_gene: TRBD1

CDR3nt: TGTGCCAGCAGCCAAGGGGGAGAACTAGCGGCCTACAATGAGCAGTTCTTC
CDR3aa: CASSQGGELAAYNEQFF
abundance: NA
v_gene: TRBV4-2
j_gene: TRBJ2-1
d_gene: TRBD2

CDR3nt: TGTGCCAGCAGTTTGGGACTAGCGGGATGGAATGAGCAGTTCTTC
CDR3aa: CASSLGLAGWNEQFF
abundance: NA
v_gene: TRBV27
j_gene: TRBJ2-1
d_gene: TRBD2

CDR3nt: TGTGCCAGCAGTTCCCGGGACAGGGGCCCCCAAGAGACCCAGTACTTC
CDR3aa: CASSSRDRGPQETQYF
abundance: NA
v_gene: TRBV28
j_gene: TRBJ2-5
d_gene: TRBD1

CDR3nt: TGCGCCAGCAGCCGCGGGGGGGCCGGGGATACGCAGTATTTT
CDR3aa: CASSRGGAGDTQYF
abundance: few
v_gene: TRBV4-3
j_gene: TRBJ2-3
d_gene: TRBD2

CDR3nt: TGCGCCAGCAGCCAAGGAGGGGGCAGGTACAATGAGCAGTTCTTC
CDR3aa: CASSQGGGRYNEQFF
abundance: few
v_gene: TRBV4-3
j_gene: TRBJ2-1
d_gene: TRBD1

CDR3nt: TGTGCCAGCAGCTTTTACCCAGGGTCCTCCTACGAGCAGTACTTC
CDR3aa: CASSFYPGSSYEQYF
abundance: NA
v_gene: TRBV11-2
j_gene: TRBJ2-7
d_gene: NA

CDR3nt: TGTGCCAGCAGTGTACCCCGTTGGTCTAGGGCTTTCTTT
CDR3aa: CASSVPRWSRAFF
abundance: few
v_gene: TRBV6-1
j_gene: TRBJ1-1
d_gene: NA

CDR3nt: TGTGCCAGCAGCTTCGGGACTAGCTTCATGCGAGATACGCAGTATTTT
CDR3aa: CASSFGTSFMRDTQYF
abundance: NA
v_gene: TRBV7-9
j_gene: TRBJ2-3
d_gene: TRBD2

CDR3nt: TGTGCCAGCACCTACCTAGGACGCGCAGATACGCAGTATTTT
CDR3aa: CASTYLGRADTQYF
abundance: NA
v_gene: TRBV2
j_gene: TRBJ2-3
d_gene: NA

CDR3nt: TGCAGTGCTAGTGGAGACCGCTCGGATACGCAGTATTTT
CDR3aa: CSASGDRSDTQYF
abundance: few
v_gene: TRBV20-1
j_gene: TRBJ2-3
d_gene: NA

CDR3nt: TGTGCCCGCAGCTTAGTCAGTAGCGCCCAAGAGACCAAGTACTTC
CDR3aa: CARSLVSSAQETKYF
abundance: once
v_gene: TRBV7-6
j_gene: TRBJ2-5
d_gene: NA

CDR3nt: TGTGCCAGCAGTGACTTACTCGGACAGGGCTATGGCTACACCTTC
CDR3aa: CASSDLLGQGYGYTF
abundance: NA
v_gene: TRBV27
j_gene: TRBJ1-2
d_gene: TRBD1

CDR3nt: TGCAGTGCTGGGGACAGTTATAGCAATCAGCCCCAGCATTTT
CDR3aa: CSAGDSYSNQPQHF
abundance: few
v_gene: TRBV20-1
j_gene: TRBJ1-5
d_gene: TRBD1

CDR3nt: TGTGCCAGCAGCCACGGTCTGGTCCTTAGCAATCAGCCCCAGCATTTT
CDR3aa: CASSHGLVLSNQPQHF
abundance: few
v_gene: TRBV3-1
j_gene: TRBJ1-5
d_gene: NA

CDR3nt: TGCGCCAGCAGCTTCGCAGAGAACACTGAAGCTTTCTTT
CDR3aa: CASSFAENTEAFF
abundance: NA
v_gene: TRBV5-1
j_gene: TRBJ1-1
d_gene: NA

CDR3nt: TGCGCCAGCAGCCAAGTTGCAAAAGGTTGGGGGACTAGCGGGTCCTACAATGAGCAGTTCTTC
CDR3aa: CASSQVAKGWGTSGSYNEQFF
abundance: NA
v_gene: TRBV4-1
j_gene: TRBJ2-1
d_gene: TRBD2